The 7 T cell receptor beta chains reported below all come from one sample, sequenced in a study of PD-1 blockade in mismatch repair-deficient tumors. Profiling relied on immunoSEQ multiplex PCR, and the TCRdb table lists in-frame clones only, not all of them. This sample has 120,000 or so clones, with 85% to 90% found just once. Sequenced here: peripheral blood, sampled 44 weeks after starting pembrolizumab. Receptor source: an adult with mismatch repair-deficient cancer.

The genes are TRBV7-9 and TRBJ1-3, with 9 bases aligning to TRBD1. Germline-derived CDR1 and CDR2 are SEHNR and FQNEAQ (reference sequence). The junction had 4 bases not matched to a gene; V was cut back by 5 bases and J by 2 bases. This CDR3 has 15 amino acids. The CDR3 nucleotides are TGTGCCAGCAGCCGGGACAGGGCTGCTGGAAACACCATATATTTT. This encodes CASSRDRAAGNTIYF.

Points on this clone: Being one base from a much bigger clone, this may be a read error. The chain combines TRBV7-9 with TRBJ1-2; 7 bases are shared with TRBD1. V shed 5 bases, J shed 1 base, and the junction held 1 base outside the gene matches. Germline V lookup: CDR1 SEHNR, CDR2 FQNEAQ (reference sequence). The CDR3 runs to 13 residues. The CDR3 protein is CASSRDSNYGYTF. The DNA for the CDR3 is TGTGCCAGCAGCCGGGACAGTAACTATGGCTACACCTTC.

In DNA, the CDR3 is TGTGCCATCAGTGATCGCAGCGGATCGAATGAGCAGTTCTTC. Translating it yields CAISDRSGSNEQFF. V is TRBV10-3 and J is TRBJ2-1, with a weak D call TRBD2 (5 bases). Looked up from germline, CDR1 is ENHRY and CDR2 is SYGVKD. V was clipped by 3 bases and J by 7 bases, with 13 bases between them. The CDR3 length is 14 residues.

This clone came up a few times. The final CDR3 position lacks the conserved phenylalanine or tryptophan, pointing to a likely read error. Because the CDR3's place on the DNA is in doubt, the DNA is left out and the CDR3 is given as listed by TCRdb. The gene calls are TRBV5-1 and TRBJ1-2; the D call of TRBD1 is as the table states it, not checked on the DNA. The germline CDR1 and CDR2 sequences are SGHRS and YFSETQ. The CDR3 sequence runs 9 residues, both termini included. CDR3 sequence: CASSRTEGG.

J is TRBJ2-5 and V is TRBV11-3; D remains ambiguous. Germline loops: CDR1 SGHNT, CDR2 YENEEA. Trimming pared 1 base from V and 5 bases from J, leaving 5 bases between. This CDR3 spans 12 amino acids. CDR3 in amino acids: CASSLGRETQYF. The CDR3 region has the DNA TGTGCCAGCAGCTTAGGACGGGAGACCCAGTACTTC. Full variable domain (remainder filled in from reference TRBV11-3 and TRBJ2-5): EAGVVQSPRYKIIEKKQPVAFWCNPISGHNTLYWYLQNLGQGPELLIRYENEEAVDDSQLPKDRFSAERLKGVDSTLKIQPAELGDSAVYLCASSLGRETQYFGPGTRLLVL.

The chain combines TRBV5-4 with TRBJ2-2, with D tentatively TRBD2 (5 bases). The CDR3 runs to 13 residues. CDR1 and CDR2 (germline): SGHNT, YYREEE (reference sequence). Trimming pared 6 bases from V and 5 bases from J, leaving 11 bases between. CDR3 sequence reads: CASNRDETGELFF. CDR3 DNA: TGTGCCAGCAACCGGGATGAAACCGGGGAGCTGTTTTTT.

In DNA form, the CDR3 reads TGCGCCAGCAGCCAAGATCGGGCAGTCTACCAAGAGACCCAGTACTTC. This sequence encodes CASSQDRAVYQETQYF. The rearrangement joins TRBV4-3 to TRBJ2-5; no definite D call. The CDR3 has 16 residues. Per germline, CDR1 LGHNA and CDR2 YSLEER. V was cut by 0 bases and J by 0 bases, with 11 bases left in between.